The 32 T cell receptor beta chains below come from one sample, sequenced in a study of cytomegalovirus exposure and HLA in healthy donors (dated by TCRdb to the late 2010s). The protocol used for the library was the immunoSEQ multiplex PCR assay. A mixture of 60 forward primers for TCR Vbeta segments and 13 reverse primers for TCR Jbeta segments was used in the multiplex PCR. Here the immuneACCESS table is served through TCRdb, limited to in-frame sequences with V and J called. Missing clones are a known gap in these copies; in checked studies unresolved V genes cover under half, and the rest lacks a known reason. In all, the sample holds approximately 110,000 clones, and 55% to 65% of those were seen once. Together, the top ten hold roughly 2.4% of the sample. The sample consisted of PBMCs. The receptors were sampled from a woman aged 25 to 39 in good health and CMV-seronegative.

This clone appeared a single time. The V and J genes are TRBV5-4 and TRBJ2-5; the match to TRBD1 covers 10 bases. The end of the DNA aligns better with TRBJ2-7, so the J call may be wrong. Germline V gene data show CDR1 as SGHNT and CDR2 as YYREEE (reference sequence). The CDR3 is 14 amino acids. CDR3 in DNA: TGTGCCAGCAGCCCCGGACAGGGGGCCTACGAGCAGTACTTC. Encoded protein: CASSPGQGAYEQYF.

This clone was detected a few times. V gene TRBV7-9 combines with J gene TRBJ2-7; unclear D gene. The germline gives CDR1 SEHNR, CDR2 FQNEAQ (reference sequence). V was pared by 5 bases and J by 3 bases, with 11 bases between. The CDR3 runs to 13 residues. The DNA of the CDR3 is TGTGCCAGCAGCCTAGTCCCGGGCTACGAGCAGTACTTC. Protein product: CASSLVPGYEQYF. The whole variable domain, filled in from reference TRBV7-9 and TRBJ2-7, reads DTGVSQNPRHKITKRGQNVTFRCDPISEHNRLYWYRQTLGQGPEFLTYFQNEAQLEKSRLLSDRFSAERPKGSFSTLEIQRTEQGDSAMYLCASSLVPGYEQYFGPGTRLTVT.

The chain couples TRBV6-1 to TRBJ2-7; D unresolved. V was cut by 4 bases and J by 3 bases, with 7 bases left in between. Per germline, CDR1 MNHNS and CDR2 SASEGT. The CDR3 is 12 amino acids. In DNA form, the CDR3 reads TGTGCCAGCAGTGTAAACGGCTACGAGCAGTACTTC. Protein: CASSVNGYEQYF.

V is TRBV19 and J is TRBJ2-7; no clear D gene. This CDR3 spans 14 amino acids. Trimming stripped 1 base from V and 1 base from J, with 8 bases between. CDR1 and CDR2 from the germline V gene are LNHDA and SQIVND (reference sequence). The CDR3 here is CASSIGASSYEQYF. As DNA, the CDR3 is TGTGCCAGTAGTATAGGTGCGTCTTCCTACGAGCAGTACTTC. Looking up the rest from reference TRBV19 and TRBJ2-7 gives the full variable domain: DGGITQSPKYLFRKEGQNVTLSCEQNLNHDAMYWYRQDPGQGLRLIYYSQIVNDFQKGDIAEGYSVSREKKESFPLTVTSAQKNPTAFYLCASSIGASSYEQYFGPGTRLTVT.

The chain joins TRBV7-9 to TRBJ1-2; D is uncertain. The CDR3 totals 12 residues. Germline lookup yields CDR1 SEHNR and CDR2 FQNEAQ (reference sequence). Trimming removed 7 bases from V and 1 base from J, with 7 bases in between. In nucleotides, the CDR3 is TGTGCCAGCATCGAGGATAACTATGGCTACACCTTC. It codes for CASIEDNYGYTF.

This clone was seen a few times. The chain links TRBV30 to TRBJ1-4; 8 bases line up with TRBD1. Germline-derived CDR1 and CDR2 are GTSNPN and SVGIG (reference sequence). The CDR3 is 15 amino acids. With 2 bases clipped from V and 6 bases from J, the junction kept 8 bases outside the gene matches. CDR3 amino acids: CAWSSSGGSHEKLFF. The CDR3 DNA follows: TGTGCCTGGAGTAGCTCAGGGGGCTCTCATGAAAAACTGTTTTTT.

The chain couples TRBV2 to TRBJ2-6; TRBD1 might be the D (6 bases). V gave up 3 bases and J gave up 2 bases, with 8 bases separating them. The germline gives CDR1 SNHLY, CDR2 FYNNEI. The CDR3 length is 15 residues. The DNA of the CDR3 is TGTGCCAGCAGTGACCCAGGGGCTGGGGCCAACGTCCTGACTTTC. It yields the protein CASSDPGAGANVLTF.

CDR3 DNA sequence: TGTGCCAGCAGTTGGCGGGCTAACTATGGCTACACCTTC. Its protein product is CASSWRANYGYTF. The J gene is TRBJ1-2, the V gene TRBV28; D gene ambiguous. The ends were cut back, 4 bases at V and 0 bases at J, with 6 bases in the middle. The CDR3 has 13 amino acids. Germline V gives CDR1 MDHEN, CDR2 SYDVKM.

The rearrangement joins TRBV6-5 to TRBJ2-2; 13 positions match TRBD2. Germline V gene data show CDR1 as MNHEY and CDR2 as SVGAGI. V lost 5 bases and J lost 5; bases outside the gene matches: 2. The CDR3 runs to 15 residues. The CDR3 is CASSQGLAGTGELFF. The DNA of the CDR3 is TGTGCCAGCAGTCAGGGACTAGCGGGGACCGGGGAGCTGTTTTTT.

The J gene is TRBJ2-3, the V gene TRBV15, with 16 bases fitting TRBD2. The CDR3 has 18 amino acids. Germline trimming cut 3 bases from V and 2 bases from J; bases unmatched to any gene: 5. The germline V gene has CDR1 LNHNV and CDR2 YYDKDF (reference sequence). CDR3 residues: CATSSPGTSGRATDTQYF. The CDR3 nucleotides are TGTGCCACCAGCAGTCCCGGGACTAGCGGGAGGGCCACAGATACGCAGTATTTT.

The chain has TRBV7-6 and TRBJ2-7, with TRBD2 identical over 9 bases. The CDR3 extends over 15 amino acids. In germline, CDR1 is SGHVS, CDR2 FNYEAQ. V gave up 2 bases and J gave up 5 bases; unmatched junction bases: 7. DNA for the CDR3: TGTGCCAGCAGCTTATCAGATAGCGGGAGCCACGAGCAGTACTTC. This codes for CASSLSDSGSHEQYF.

This clone was detected a few times. The chain combines TRBV7-9 with TRBJ1-1, with 10 bases lining up with TRBD1. The CDR3 consists of 16 residues. With V trimmed by 3 bases and J by 7 bases, 11 bases remained unmatched. Germline V gene lookup returns CDR1 SEHNR and CDR2 FQNEAQ (reference sequence). This CDR3 reads CASSLDDPTGGGEAFF. DNA of the CDR3: TGTGCCAGCAGCTTGGATGATCCGACAGGGGGCGGTGAAGCTTTCTTT.

This clone appeared a few times. This chain uses TRBV5-1 with TRBJ1-1; the D is unclear. CDR1 is SGHRS, CDR2 YFSETQ, per germline. Trimming shortened V by 5 bases and J by 7 bases, and 12 bases separated the two germline ends. This CDR3 contains 12 residues. The CDR3, as DNA: TGCGCCAGCAGACGAACCGGGGATGAAGCTTTCTTT. This codes for CASRRTGDEAFF. Full variable domain (missing parts from reference TRBV5-1 and TRBJ1-1): KAGVTQTPRYLIKTRGQQVTLSCSPISGHRSVSWYQQTPGQGLQFLFEYFSETQRNKGNFPGRFSGRQFSNSRSEMNVSTLELGDSALYLCASRRTGDEAFFGQGTRLTVV.

The chain employs TRBV6-1 and TRBJ2-2; tentatively, D is TRBD1 (5 bases). The CDR3 runs 13 residues. CDR1 MNHNS and CDR2 SASEGT come from the germline V gene. The V and J ends lost 7 bases and 1 base respectively, with 7 bases between them. The CDR3 protein is CASTQGNTGELFF. In DNA, the CDR3 is TGTGCCAGCACCCAGGGGAACACCGGGGAGCTGTTTTTT.

The chain employs TRBV6-1 and TRBJ2-7; maybe TRBD2 (5 bases). V was pared by 1 base and J by 1 base, with 5 bases between. CDR1 MNHNS and CDR2 SASEGT come from the germline V gene. CDR3 length: 13 residues. In DNA, the CDR3 is TGTGCCAGCAGTGAAGGACTATCCTACGAGCAGTACTTC. Amino acid sequence: CASSEGLSYEQYF.

V is TRBV30 and J is TRBJ2-3, with TRBD2 matching 13 bases. The germline gives CDR1 GTSNPN, CDR2 SVGIG (reference sequence). The length of the CDR3 is 15 residues. After removal of 2 bases from V and 3 bases from J, the junction contained 2 bases not matched to a gene. The DNA for the CDR3 is TGTGCCTGGAGTCTACTAGCGGGAGGGACAGATACGCAGTATTTT. It codes for CAWSLLAGGTDTQYF.

The chain combines TRBV28 with TRBJ1-1, with 9 bases aligning to TRBD1. V trimming: 9 bases; J trimming: 0 bases; junction bases outside the gene matches: 8. The CDR3 is 15 residues long. Germline V lookup: CDR1 MDHEN, CDR2 SYDVKM. The CDR3 loop reads CASPGQGFLNTEAFF. The CDR3 DNA is TGTGCCAGTCCGGGACAGGGCTTCTTGAACACTGAAGCTTTCTTT.

The sample holds a few counts of this clone. The V and J genes are TRBV28 and TRBJ2-1; D unresolved. Germline CDR1 and CDR2: MDHEN and SYDVKM. V was cut by 2 bases and J by 0 bases, with 17 bases left in between. The CDR3 runs to 18 residues. CDR3: CASSLSFLAQSSYNEQFF. CDR3 nucleotides: TGTGCCAGCAGTTTAAGTTTTTTAGCACAAAGCTCCTACAATGAGCAGTTCTTC.

This chain connects TRBV2 to TRBJ2-1, with 14 bases fitting TRBD2. The ends lost 6 bases at V and 8 bases at J; junction bases unmatched: 9. Germline CDR1 is SNHLY and CDR2 is FYNNEI. The CDR3 consists of 16 residues. In DNA form, the CDR3 reads TGTGCCAGCAGGAGAGGGACTAGCGGGAGAGGGGATGAGCAGTTCTTC. This translates into CASRRGTSGRGDEQFF.

The chain employs TRBV7-2 and TRBJ2-3, with a tentative D call TRBD1 (8 bases). There are 17 residues in the CDR3. Germline CDR1 and CDR2: SGHTA and FQGNSA. Trimming took 1 base from V and 7 from J, leaving 21 bases between them. CDR3 loop: CASSLVQGGTYGYTQYF. The CDR3, as DNA: TGTGCCAGCAGCTTAGTACAGGGGGGGACCTACGGGTATACGCAGTATTTT.

This clone was observed a few times. The chain recombines TRBV9 with TRBJ1-3; D is uncertain. CDR1 is SGDLS, CDR2 YYNGEE, per germline. Trimming took 4 bases from V and 0 from J, leaving 8 bases between them. The CDR3 covers 14 residues. CDR3 in amino acids: CASSSGASGNTIYF. In DNA form, the CDR3 reads TGTGCCAGCAGCTCAGGCGCCTCTGGAAACACCATATATTTT.

The chain employs TRBV4-2 and TRBJ2-7; 11 positions match TRBD2. J was trimmed by 6 bases and V by 1 base; bases with no gene match: 8. Germline V gene data show CDR1 as LGHNA and CDR2 as YNFKEQ. The CDR3 totals 16 residues. CDR3 in amino acids: CASSQGIAGGLLEQYF. The CDR3, as DNA: TGTGCCAGCAGCCAAGGTATAGCGGGAGGGCTTCTCGAGCAGTACTTC.

This clone has a handful of counts. Different DNA sequences within this sample yield the same CDR3. V is TRBV6-4 and J is TRBJ2-2; no definite D call. V was trimmed by 0 bases and J by 3 bases, leaving 5 bases between them. The CDR3 extends over 14 amino acids. Germline lookup yields CDR1 MRHNA and CDR2 SNTAGT. For the CDR3, the DNA is TGTGCCAGCAGTGACTCCTCGGACACCGGGGAGCTGTTTTTT. The encoded protein is CASSDSSDTGELFF.

V and J are TRBV10-3 and TRBJ2-2, with 10 positions matching TRBD2. There are 15 residues in the CDR3. V trimming: 0 bases; J trimming: 13 bases; junction bases outside the gene matches: 8. Germline V gene data show CDR1 as ENHRY and CDR2 as SYGVKD. The CDR3 sequence is CAISESSGRSLGLFF. CDR3 DNA: TGTGCCATCAGTGAGTCTAGCGGGAGGTCCCTTGGGCTGTTTTTT.

The chain carries TRBV7-9 and TRBJ1-2, with 8 bases that match TRBD1. Germline lookup yields CDR1 SEHNR and CDR2 FQNEAQ (reference sequence). Unmatched junction bases numbered 4, after V lost 3 bases and J lost 4 bases. The CDR3 sequence is 14 residues long. The CDR3 sequence is CASSFRGQGYGYTF. The CDR3 region has the DNA TGTGCCAGCAGCTTCAGGGGGCAGGGCTATGGCTACACCTTC.

The chain couples TRBV7-2 to TRBJ2-5, with 7 bases lining up with TRBD1. Germline values: CDR1 SGHTA, CDR2 FQGNSA. This CDR3 is built from 16 residues. V dropped 5 bases and J dropped 5; count of bases not matched to a gene: 14. The CDR3 DNA reads TGTGCCAGCAGCCCGACACAGGGGAGTATTTGGGAGACCCAGTACTTC. Its protein product is CASSPTQGSIWETQYF.

This clone was seen just once. The chain employs TRBV10-3 and TRBJ2-5; TRBD2 might be the D (5 bases). The better agreement between TRBJ2-7 and the DNA end casts doubt on the J call. CDR3 length: 12 residues. Germline lookup yields CDR1 ENHRY and CDR2 SYGVKD. CDR3 in amino acids: CAINDGKYEQYF. DNA of the CDR3: TGTGCCATCAATGACGGGAAGTACGAGCAGTACTTC.

V and J are TRBV28 and TRBJ1-1; 7 nucleotides agree with TRBD1. V lost 7 bases and J lost 8; bases outside the gene matches: 4. The CDR3 is made up of 11 amino acids. Germline CDR1 MDHEN, CDR2 SYDVKM. In DNA, the CDR3 is TGTGCCAGCAAAGAGACAGGGGAAGCTTTCTTT. Amino acids: CASKETGEAFF.

CDR3 region: CAWGGYRAMGEAFF. The CDR3 DNA sequence: TGTGCCTGGGGGGGTTACAGGGCAATGGGAGAAGCTTTCTTT. The rearrangement links TRBV30 to TRBJ1-1; TRBD1 is a possible D gene (6 bases). V was clipped by 5 bases and J by 8 bases, with 21 bases between them. The CDR3 runs 14 residues. The germline V gene has CDR1 GTSNPN and CDR2 SVGIG (reference sequence).

The V gene is TRBV28, the J gene TRBJ1-4; TRBD1 agrees at 8 bases. Germline values: CDR1 MDHEN, CDR2 SYDVKM. V shed 6 bases and J 7 bases; nucleotides not matched to a gene: 10. The length of the CDR3 is 15 residues. The CDR3 region is CASSQLQGGIEKLFF. The CDR3 region has the DNA TGTGCCAGCAGCCAACTACAGGGGGGGATTGAAAAACTGTTTTTT.

J is TRBJ1-2 and V is TRBV4-3; the D is unclear. The CDR3 loop spans 15 amino acids. Trimming shortened V by 0 bases and J by 1 base, and 9 bases separated the two germline ends. Germline V gene lookup returns CDR1 LGHNA and CDR2 YSLEER. The DNA for the CDR3 is TGCGCCAGCAGCCAAGAGTACAGCCTTAACTATGGCTACACCTTC. Its translation is CASSQEYSLNYGYTF.

This chain connects TRBV6-1 to TRBJ1-2; a weak D match, TRBD1 (5 bases). In germline, CDR1 is MNHNS, CDR2 SASEGT. The CDR3 covers 17 residues. V was cut by 2 bases and J by 0 bases, with 16 bases left in between. The chain's CDR3 is CASSENRQLRSNYGYTF. CDR3 nucleotide sequence: TGTGCCAGCAGTGAAAATCGACAGCTTAGGTCTAACTATGGCTACACCTTC.